A single sample gave rise to the 32 T cell receptor beta chains below, sequenced in a study of metastatic and nonmetastatic thyroid tumors. Patients were all untreated before their thyroid surgery. TCRdb recomputed clones from the PCR reads via MiXCR. The data contain 39,000 or so clones, less than 60% of them singletons. The sequencing input was tumor tissue. The receptors come from a male donor with papillary thyroid cancer or a benign thyroid nodule (not recorded which). Some clones in this sample may be carry-over from other donors' samples.

Only a few counts were recorded for this clone. The chain carries TRBV24-1 and TRBJ2-1, with 8 bases identical to TRBD1. This CDR3 has 16 amino acids. With 4 bases clipped from V and 3 bases from J, the junction kept 7 bases outside the gene matches. The V gene's germline CDR1 is KGHDR and CDR2 SFDVKD. CDR3 sequence (DNA): TGTGCCACCAGTGAGTCCAGGGGGCCCCTCTACAATGAGCAGTTCTTC. Its protein is CATSESRGPLYNEQFF.

In its sample, this clone was seen a few times. This chain joins TRBV19 and TRBJ1-5; a possible D gene is TRBD1 (5 bases). With 1 base removed from V and 4 bases from J, the gap between germline ends came to 11 bases. The CDR3 totals 15 residues. CDR1 and CDR2 from the germline V gene are LNHDA and SQIVND (reference sequence). The CDR3 here is CASSIVEGLNQPQHF. The CDR3 DNA follows: TGTGCCAGTAGTATAGTTGAGGGGCTGAATCAGCCCCAGCATTTT.

The rearrangement links TRBV4-2 to TRBJ2-3; the match to TRBD2 covers 12 bases. This CDR3 comprises 16 residues. Trimming removed 4 bases from V and 2 bases from J; junction bases left unmatched: 4. The germline V gene encodes CDR1 LGHNA and CDR2 YNFKEQ. The DNA of the CDR3 is TGTGCCAGCAGCCCGCTAGCGGGGGGGGCCACAGATACGCAGTATTTT. Encoded protein: CASSPLAGGATDTQYF.

A few counts support this clone. CDR3: CASSYFPGQGAINEQFF. CDR3 coding DNA: TGTGCCAGCAGTTATTTCCCGGGACAGGGGGCGATAAATGAGCAGTTCTTC. This chain uses TRBV6-5 with TRBJ2-1; 12 bases align to TRBD1. The CDR3 loop spans 17 amino acids. Trimming removed 3 bases from V and 7 bases from J; junction bases left unmatched: 10. Germline values: CDR1 MNHEY, CDR2 SVGAGI.

This clone was found once. The J gene is TRBJ2-3, the V gene TRBV11-2; TRBD2 aligns across 14 bases. The length of the CDR3 is 17 residues. Germline V gene sequence: CDR1 SGHAT, CDR2 FQNNGV. J gave up 3 bases and V 4 bases, and 6 bases lay outside the gene matches. Here the CDR3 DNA reads TGTGCCAGCAGCTCCGGGACTAGCGGGAGCTCGACAGATACGCAGTATTTT. Protein sequence: CASSSGTSGSSTDTQYF.

This clone has a handful of counts. This chain joins TRBV5-5 and TRBJ1-5, with D maybe TRBD1 (5 bases). The CDR3 is 16 amino acids. Per germline, CDR1 SGHKS and CDR2 YYEKEE (reference sequence). V shed 0 bases and J shed 0 bases, with 10 bases lying between them. The CDR3 DNA follows: TGTGCCAGCAGCTTGGTGAGAGGGGATAGCAATCAGCCCCAGCATTTT. Amino acid sequence: CASSLVRGDSNQPQHF.

This clone was counted a few times. The chain combines TRBV10-1 with TRBJ2-1; perhaps D is TRBD1 or TRBD2 (5 bases each). V was trimmed by 2 bases and J by 10 bases, leaving 12 bases between them. The CDR3 consists of 13 residues. Germline V CDR1 and CDR2: WNHNN, SYGVQD (reference sequence). CDR3 region: CASSEGGSREQFF. The CDR3 DNA sequence: TGCGCCAGCAGTGAGGGGGGAAGTAGGGAGCAGTTCTTC.

This clone has a handful of counts. The chain joins TRBV28 to TRBJ1-5; no reliable D call. Germline CDR1 reads MDHEN; CDR2 reads SYDVKM. V lost 5 bases, J lost 6 bases, and 5 bases lay in between. The CDR3 has 11 residues. In DNA form, the CDR3 reads TGTGCCAGCAGTCAGTTTCAGCCCCAGCATTTT. Its translation is CASSQFQPQHF.

This clone has a single count. The rearrangement joins TRBV30 to TRBJ1-4; D ambiguous. V dropped 2 bases and J dropped 0 bases, with 4 bases sitting between them. The CDR3 spans 13 residues. The germline gives CDR1 GTSNPN, CDR2 SVGIG (reference sequence). DNA of the CDR3: TGTGCCTGGAGTAGGGCAACTAATGAAAAACTGTTTTTT. It encodes CAWSRATNEKLFF.

The chain joins TRBV5-1 to TRBJ1-6; D might be TRBD1 (6 bases). The V and J ends lost 0 bases and 7 bases respectively, with 11 bases between them. There are 15 residues in the CDR3. Per germline, CDR1 SGHRS and CDR2 YFSETQ. The CDR3 coding sequence is TGCGCCAGCAGCTTGGTGGGGGACACAAATTCACCCCTCCACTTT. Its translation: CASSLVGDTNSPLHF. Supplemented by reference TRBV5-1 and TRBJ1-6, the full variable domain reads KAGVTQTPRYLIKTRGQQVTLSCSPISGHRSVSWYQQTPGQGLQFLFEYFSETQRNKGNFPGRFSGRQFSNSRSEMNVSTLELGDSALYLCASSLVGDTNSPLHFGNGTRLTVT.

V is TRBV19 and J is TRBJ2-3; 10 bases are a match to TRBD2. Germline CDR1 reads LNHDA; CDR2 reads SQIVND (reference sequence). With V trimmed by 2 bases and J by 2 bases, 4 bases remained unmatched. This CDR3 has 16 amino acids. The CDR3 nucleotides are TGTGCCAGTAGTATATTAGCGGGAGGACTCACAGATACGCAGTATTTT. Its protein is CASSILAGGLTDTQYF.

This clone was observed a few times. The V and J genes are TRBV28 and TRBJ2-3; D unresolved. The CDR3 totals 14 residues. V was clipped by 7 bases and J by 0 bases, with 11 bases between them. The germline V gene has CDR1 MDHEN and CDR2 SYDVKM. CDR3 nucleotide sequence: TGTGCCAGCACCACAGTACCTAGCACAGATACGCAGTATTTT. Encoded protein: CASTTVPSTDTQYF.

This clone was detected a few times. The chain couples TRBV4-1 to TRBJ1-1; D might be TRBD1 (5 bases). Germline lookup yields CDR1 MGHRA and CDR2 YSYEKL. The CDR3 spans 16 residues. Trimming removed 5 bases at V and 6 bases at J, with 22 bases between. CDR3 sequence: CASSNTIGVGVSEAFF. CDR3 coding DNA: TGCGCCAGCAGCAATACAATCGGAGTGGGGGTTTCTGAAGCTTTCTTT.

Only a few counts were recorded for this clone. V and J are TRBV24-1 and TRBJ1-2; D not certain. Trimming removed 9 bases from V and 5 bases from J, with 18 bases in between. Germline V gives CDR1 KGHDR, CDR2 SFDVKD. The CDR3 has 14 residues. CDR3: CATGVVNPSYGYTF. DNA of the CDR3: TGTGCCACCGGGGTGGTTAATCCCTCATATGGCTACACCTTC.

V is TRBV4-1 and J is TRBJ2-2; 7 nucleotides line up with TRBD2. CDR1 is MGHRA, CDR2 YSYEKL, per germline. Trimming removed 4 bases from V and 4 bases from J; junction bases left unmatched: 3. The CDR3 extends over 14 amino acids. Here the CDR3 DNA reads TGCGCCAGCAGCCCGGGACTATTCACCGGGGAGCTGTTTTTT. The encoded protein is CASSPGLFTGELFF.

The chain employs TRBV4-2 and TRBJ2-1; D is ambiguous. The CDR3 runs 17 residues. CDR1 and CDR2 from the germline V gene are LGHNA and YNFKEQ. V lost 2 bases and J 5 bases, leaving 19 bases between the germline ends. The CDR3 reads CASSQSRAGEYDNEQFF. The CDR3 coding sequence is TGTGCCAGCAGCCAAAGCCGAGCCGGCGAATACGACAATGAGCAGTTCTTC.

The chain is built from TRBV4-1 and TRBJ1-3; D not resolved. This CDR3 contains 16 residues. The V gene lost 2 bases and the J gene lost 0 bases, with 11 bases spanning the gap. CDR1 MGHRA and CDR2 YSYEKL come from the germline V gene. This chain's CDR3 is CASSQPLTDSGNTIYF. As DNA, the CDR3 is TGCGCCAGCAGCCAACCCTTGACGGACTCTGGAAACACCATATATTTT.

This clone was seen only a few times. The chain joins TRBV6-1 to TRBJ1-5; TRBD1 matches 9 bases. The ends lost 6 bases at V and 6 bases at J; junction bases unmatched: 9. This CDR3 spans 15 amino acids. Germline CDR1 reads MNHNS; CDR2 reads SASEGT. In nucleotides, the CDR3 is TGTGCCAGCAGGGACGGACAGGGGAATCGTCAGCCCCAGCATTTT. Translating it yields CASRDGQGNRQPQHF.

This clone was counted between two and nine times. The chain carries TRBV12-3 or TRBV12-4 and TRBJ1-2; D call uncertain. V was cut by 3 bases and J by 4 bases, with 9 bases left in between. This CDR3 has 13 amino acids. Here the CDR3 reads CASSLVGGYGYTF. For the CDR3, the DNA is TGTGCCAGCAGTTTGGTCGGCGGCTATGGCTACACCTTC.

This chain links TRBV24-1 with TRBJ2-2; the D gene is possibly TRBD1 (6 bases). Trimming took 0 bases from V and 5 from J, leaving 12 bases between them. CDR3 length equals 16 residues. Germline CDR1 is KGHDR and CDR2 is SFDVKD. The CDR3 region has the DNA TGTGCCACCAGTGATTTGGGGGAGAGGGGGACCGGGGAGCTGTTTTTT. It codes for CATSDLGERGTGELFF.

This clone appeared once. The chain joins TRBV12-3 or TRBV12-4 to TRBJ2-5, with D tentatively TRBD1 (6 bases). The CDR3 covers 13 residues. V lost 1 base and J 3 bases, leaving 6 bases between the germline ends. The CDR3 DNA follows: TGTGCCAGCAGTTTAGACAGGGAAGAGACCCAGTACTTC. This sequence encodes CASSLDREETQYF.

The chain has TRBV20-1 and TRBJ2-7; D is possibly TRBD2 (6 bases). The V gene's germline CDR1 is DFQATT and CDR2 SNEGSKA (reference sequence). This CDR3 has 14 amino acids. With 5 bases removed from V and 3 bases from J, the gap between germline ends came to 17 bases. The CDR3 loop is CSAPRVSGIYEQYF. CDR3 nucleotides: TGCAGTGCTCCGCGAGTTAGCGGCATCTACGAGCAGTACTTC.

In its sample, this clone was seen a few times. V and J are TRBV6-4 and TRBJ2-2; 9 bases are a match to TRBD2. Trimming cost V 4 bases and J 5 bases; bases outside gene matches: 8. CDR3 length equals 16 residues. CDR1 MRHNA and CDR2 SNTAGT come from the germline V gene. In nucleotides, the CDR3 is TGTGCCAGCAGTGTCTCTGCGGGAGGGTCGACCGGGGAGCTGTTTTTT. This encodes CASSVSAGGSTGELFF.

This clone was observed a few times. V is TRBV6-6 and J is TRBJ1-6, with D hard to call. The germline V gene has CDR1 MNHNY and CDR2 SVGAGI (reference sequence). V lost 0 bases, J lost 0 bases, and 6 bases lay in between. The CDR3 loop spans 16 amino acids. CDR3 residues: CASSYSWSSYNSPLHF. CDR3 bases: TGTGCCAGCAGTTACTCCTGGAGCTCCTATAATTCACCCCTCCACTTT.

V usage is TRBV12-3 or TRBV12-4 and J usage is TRBJ2-7, with D unclear. The CDR3 runs 13 residues. V gave up 6 bases and J gave up 4 bases, with 13 bases separating them. CDR3 nucleotides: TGTGCCAGCAGCCCAGGACCAACGTACGAGCAGTACTTC. Translation: CASSPGPTYEQYF.

The chain is built from TRBV30 and TRBJ2-6; tentatively, D is TRBD2 (6 bases). The V end lost 4 bases, the J end lost 3 bases, and 7 bases lay between the germline ends. CDR1 GTSNPN and CDR2 SVGIG come from the germline V gene (reference sequence). The CDR3 length is 13 residues. CDR3 DNA sequence: TGTGCCTGGACGACTAGTGGGGCCAACGTCCTGACTTTC. Its protein is CAWTTSGANVLTF.

This clone turned up a few times. V is TRBV4-2 and J is TRBJ2-7; 13 bases are shared with TRBD2. CDR3 length equals 16 residues. CDR1 LGHNA and CDR2 YNFKEQ come from the germline V gene. Trimming took 1 base from V and 1 from J; bases not matched to a gene: 1. CDR3 loop: CASSQGLAGGSYEQYF. CDR3 DNA sequence: TGTGCCAGCAGCCAAGGACTAGCGGGGGGATCCTACGAGCAGTACTTC.

This clone showed up just a few times. A much larger clone is a single base away; this may be a read error. The CDR3 spells CASILRARLALMNEQFF. The DNA of the CDR3 is TGTGCCAGCATCCTCCGAGCCAGACTAGCCCTAATGAATGAGCAGTTCTTC. This chain uses TRBV27 with TRBJ2-1, with 7 positions matching TRBD2. Germline CDR1 MNHEY, CDR2 SMNVEV (reference sequence). V shed 7 bases, J shed 7 bases, and the junction held 19 bases outside the gene matches. The CDR3 covers 17 residues.

V and J are TRBV10-1 and TRBJ1-2; D not certain. Trimming cost V 2 bases and J 5 bases, with 12 bases left between them. Germline CDR1 reads WNHNN; CDR2 reads SYGVQD (reference sequence). This CDR3 contains 14 residues. CDR3 amino acids: CASSEGPPNYGYTF. CDR3 sequence (DNA): TGCGCCAGCAGTGAGGGGCCTCCGAATTATGGCTACACCTTC.

The chain recombines TRBV4-1 with TRBJ1-2; D is unclear. The V gene's germline CDR1 is MGHRA and CDR2 YSYEKL. Trimming cost V 0 bases and J 2 bases, with 1 base left between them. The CDR3 sequence is 12 residues long. CDR3 in DNA: TGCGCCAGCAGCCAAGACAACTATGGCTACACCTTC. Translating gives CASSQDNYGYTF.

The chain combines TRBV19 with TRBJ2-7; 7 bases map to TRBD1. CDR1 and CDR2 from the germline V gene are LNHDA and SQIVND (reference sequence). CDR3 size: 13 residues. Trimming cost V 5 bases and J 3 bases; bases outside gene matches: 4. CDR3 sequence: CASSGRQGYEQYF. For the CDR3, the DNA is TGTGCCAGTAGTGGACGACAGGGCTACGAGCAGTACTTC.

The rearrangement uses TRBV19 and TRBJ2-7; D is perhaps TRBD2 (5 bases). V lost 5 bases to trimming and J lost 7 bases, with 15 bases between them. CDR1 and CDR2 from the germline V gene are LNHDA and SQIVND (reference sequence). This CDR3 has 13 amino acids. The DNA for the CDR3 is TGTGCCAGTAGTCACCCGGGGTTGGGGGAGCAGTACTTC. This encodes CASSHPGLGEQYF. The full variable domain, with the rest looked up from reference TRBV19 and TRBJ2-7, is DGGITQSPKYLFRKEGQNVTLSCEQNLNHDAMYWYRQDPGQGLRLIYYSQIVNDFQKGDIAEGYSVSREKKESFPLTVTSAQKNPTAFYLCASSHPGLGEQYFGPGTRLTVT.